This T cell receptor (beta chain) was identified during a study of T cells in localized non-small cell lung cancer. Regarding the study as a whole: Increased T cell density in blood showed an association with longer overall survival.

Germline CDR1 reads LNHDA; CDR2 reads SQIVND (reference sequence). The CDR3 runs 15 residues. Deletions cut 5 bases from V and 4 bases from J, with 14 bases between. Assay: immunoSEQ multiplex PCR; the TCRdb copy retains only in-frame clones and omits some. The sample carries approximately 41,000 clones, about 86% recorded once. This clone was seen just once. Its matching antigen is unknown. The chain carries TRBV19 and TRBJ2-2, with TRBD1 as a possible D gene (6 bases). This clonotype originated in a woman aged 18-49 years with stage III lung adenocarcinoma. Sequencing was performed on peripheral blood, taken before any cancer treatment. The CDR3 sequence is CASSPQGTFTGELFF. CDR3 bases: TGTGCCAGTAGTCCACAGGGTACGTTCACCGGGGAGCTGTTTTTT.